The T cell receptor beta chain under discussion was sequenced for a study of identical twins. General study points: Abundant beta clonotypes from cord blood bore fewer insertions; memory repertoires lacked this pattern.

Comments on this clonotype: Its specificity is unknown.

Germline values: CDR1 MNHNS, CDR2 SASEGT. V lost 3 bases to trimming and J lost 1 base; unmatched junction nucleotides: 10. This CDR3 contains 19 residues. TCRdb re-called the 5' RACE reads through MiXCR, storing one row per CDR3 protein. The repertoire has some 240,000 distinct CDR3 sequences, about 10% of them found once; the top ten carry about a tenth. The chain is built from TRBV6-1 and TRBJ2-1, with 12 bases identical to TRBD1. The specimen sequenced was memory T cells sorted from blood. The source is a man aged 50 to 59 in good health. CDR3 in amino acids: CASSELGQGALGSYNEQFF. CDR3 in DNA: TGTGCCAGCAGTGAGCTGGGACAGGGGGCTTTGGGGTCCTACAATGAGCAGTTCTTC.